The next 26 T cell receptor beta chains were all read from a single sample in a study of CD8 T cells in ankylosing spondylitis. TCRdb ran MiXCR on the 5' RACE reads and lists one entry per CDR3 protein. This table has approximately 300,000 distinct CDR3 sequences, around 20% appearing once. Sequenced input: blood, either unsorted or a sorted T cell fraction (not recorded which). The receptors originated from a female donor with ankylosing spondylitis or in good health (not recorded which).

This clonotype was observed a few times. The chain employs TRBV3-1 and TRBJ2-2; D uncertain. V lost 4 bases and J 6 bases, leaving 12 bases between the germline ends. The length of the CDR3 is 14 residues. The germline V gene has CDR1 LGHDT and CDR2 YNNKEL (reference sequence). The CDR3: CASSPPRDPGELFF. CDR3 DNA: TGTGCCAGCAGCCCCCCTAGAGATCCCGGGGAGCTGTTTTTT. Filled out from reference TRBV3-1 and TRBJ2-2, the complete variable domain reads DTAVSQTPKYLVTQMGNDKSIKCEQNLGHDTMYWYKQDSKKFLKIMFSYNNKELIINETVPNRFSPKSPDKAHLNLHINSLELGDSAVYFCASSPPRDPGELFFGEGSRLTVL.

The chain carries TRBV7-8 and TRBJ2-4; perhaps TRBD1 as D (5 bases). The V gene's germline CDR1 is SGHVS and CDR2 FQNEAQ. CDR3 length equals 15 residues. With 0 bases removed from V and 7 bases from J, the gap between germline ends came to 13 bases. The CDR3 DNA reads as TGTGCCAGCAGCTTAGCGGTGGCAGGGCGGAACATTCAGTACTTC. This encodes CASSLAVAGRNIQYF. Combining the CDR3 with reference TRBV7-8 and TRBJ2-4 gives the whole variable domain GAGVSQSPRYKVAKRGQDVALRCDPISGHVSLFWYQQALGQGPEFLTYFQNEAQLDKSGLPSDRFFAERPEGSVSTLKIQRTQQEDSAVYLCASSLAVAGRNIQYFGAGTRLSVL.

The chain has TRBV7-2 and TRBJ2-1; no firm D call. Trimming pared 1 base from V and 6 bases from J, leaving 13 bases between. This CDR3 has 15 amino acids. Germline CDR1 SGHTA, CDR2 FQGNSA. CDR3 amino acids: CASSLGGGASNEQFF. The CDR3 DNA reads as TGTGCCAGCAGCTTAGGAGGTGGAGCGAGCAATGAGCAGTTCTTC.

This sequence joins TRBV6-1 and TRBJ2-1; TRBD2 matches 12 bases. The CDR3 is 18 amino acids. Germline lookup yields CDR1 MNHNS and CDR2 SASEGT. Trimming cost V 2 bases and J 8 bases; bases outside gene matches: 13. The CDR3 loop is CASSELAGGPERNDEQFF. Written as DNA, the CDR3 is TGTGCCAGCAGTGAACTAGCGGGAGGGCCAGAAAGGAACGATGAGCAGTTCTTC.

This clonotype was observed a few times. V and J are TRBV10-3 and TRBJ2-7, with 14 bases identical to TRBD2. CDR1 and CDR2 from the germline V gene are ENHRY and SYGVKD. V lost 6 bases and J lost 0; bases outside the gene matches: 7. This CDR3 contains 17 residues. The chain's CDR3 is CAIRSGTSGGSSYEQYF. Written as DNA, the CDR3 is TGTGCCATCAGGTCCGGGACTAGCGGGGGAAGCTCCTACGAGCAGTACTTC.

This clonotype was observed a handful of times. This rearrangement joins TRBV12-3 or TRBV12-4 to TRBJ1-4, with no clear D. CDR3 length equals 15 residues. Trimming pared 3 bases from V and 4 bases from J, leaving 12 bases between. CDR3 in DNA: TGTGCCAGCAGTTTTGCGGTTAATCATAATGAAAAACTGTTTTTT. It yields the protein CASSFAVNHNEKLFF.

V and J are TRBV20-1 and TRBJ2-4; 7 nucleotides match TRBD2. V trimming: 0 bases; J trimming: 6 bases; junction bases outside the gene matches: 5. CDR3 length equals 14 residues. Per germline, CDR1 DFQATT and CDR2 SNEGSKA (reference sequence). CDR3 nucleotides: TGCAGTGCTAGAGATCAAGGGAGGGTAAACATTCAGTACTTC. It yields the protein CSARDQGRVNIQYF.

This clonotype was seen repeatedly, ten times or more. The rearrangement links TRBV20-1 to TRBJ2-5; D not resolved. This CDR3 contains 14 residues. The ends were cut back, 5 bases at V and 5 bases at J, with 18 bases in the middle. From germline, CDR1 is DFQATT and CDR2 SNEGSKA (reference sequence). DNA for the CDR3: TGCAGTGCTCCTATGGGGTTTCGCCGGGAGACCCAGTACTTC. This translates into CSAPMGFRRETQYF.

The genes are TRBV4-3 and TRBJ2-6, with unresolved D. The V and J ends lost 0 bases and 0 bases respectively, with 12 bases between them. CDR1 is LGHNA and CDR2 is YSLEER in the germline V gene. CDR3 length: 18 amino acids. The CDR3 DNA reads as TGCGCCAGCAGCCAAGATTACGTAAGGTTCTCTGGGGCCAACGTCCTGACTTTC. Protein: CASSQDYVRFSGANVLTF.

J is TRBJ1-6 and V is TRBV7-2; possibly TRBD1 for D (5 bases). Germline lookup yields CDR1 SGHTA and CDR2 FQGNSA. This CDR3 comprises 14 residues. Trimming left V 3 bases short and J 5 bases short, with 8 bases between. CDR3 nucleotides: TGTGCCAGCAGCTTTAAGGGGCATAATTCACCCCTCCACTTT. Translating gives CASSFKGHNSPLHF.

Concerning this clonotype: One end of the junction does not line up with germline, which may come from a read error. The chain employs TRBV29-1 and TRBJ1-2, with D unclear. Germline V lookup: CDR1 SQVTM, CDR2 ANQGSEA. The CDR3 totals 10 residues. The CDR3 sequence is CSVKEGGYTF. The DNA for the CDR3 is TGCAGCGTTAAAGAGGGTGGCTACACCTTC.

The chain recombines TRBV5-6 with TRBJ2-7; TRBD2 might be the D (6 bases). CDR1 is SGHDT, CDR2 YYEEEE, per germline. CDR3 size: 16 residues. V lost 3 bases, J lost 3 bases, and 19 bases lay in between. In DNA, the CDR3 is TGTGCCAGCAGCTCGGACCCCCGGGACTCGAACTACGAGCAGTACTTC. Translation: CASSSDPRDSNYEQYF.

The DNA for the CDR3 is TGCGCCAGCAGCCGAGACTTATTAGGATACGAGCAGTACTTC. This encodes CASSRDLLGYEQYF. V is TRBV4-3 and J is TRBJ2-7; no clear D. V was shortened by 4 bases and J by 4 bases, with 14 bases between the two germline ends. The germline V gene encodes CDR1 LGHNA and CDR2 YSLEER. This CDR3 spans 14 amino acids.

Many counts were recorded for this clonotype. V is TRBV10-2 and J is TRBJ2-7, with 10 bases aligning to TRBD1. Germline CDR1 WSHSY, CDR2 SAAADI. CDR3 length: 16 amino acids. With V trimmed by 5 bases and J by 4 bases, 11 bases remained unmatched. The CDR3 DNA reads as TGCGCCAGCAGTTTGGAGGGGACAGGGGTTCGGTACGAGCAGTACTTC. This translates into CASSLEGTGVRYEQYF.

This clonotype was picked up a small number of times. The V gene is TRBV18, the J gene TRBJ1-1; D remains ambiguous. Germline CDR1 KGHSH, CDR2 LQKENI. The CDR3 contains 12 residues. Trimming shortened V by 3 bases and J by 4 bases, and 6 bases separated the two germline ends. CDR3 in DNA: TGTGCCAGCTCACCGGCGGGCACTGAAGCTTTCTTT. Translation: CASSPAGTEAFF.

This chain uses TRBV18 with TRBJ1-2; TRBD1 agrees at 12 bases. Per germline, CDR1 KGHSH and CDR2 LQKENI. The CDR3 extends over 17 amino acids. Unmatched junction bases numbered 3, after V lost 1 base and J lost 0 bases. The CDR3: CASSPRDRGPANYGYTF. In DNA, the CDR3 is TGTGCCAGCTCACCACGGGACAGGGGGCCTGCTAACTATGGCTACACCTTC.

The chain couples TRBV6-2 or TRBV6-3 to TRBJ1-2, with TRBD1 as a possible D gene (5 bases). Trimming shortened V by 0 bases and J by 4 bases, and 27 bases separated the two germline ends. CDR1 is MNHEY and CDR2 is SVGEGT in the germline V gene. The CDR3 contains 20 residues. CDR3 nucleotide sequence: TGTGCCAGCAGTTACTCGATAGTTATGGGGCAGGGCGTCTCGGTCTATGGCTACACCTTC. Encoded protein: CASSYSIVMGQGVSVYGYTF.

This rearrangement joins TRBV12-3 or TRBV12-4 to TRBJ2-1; D remains ambiguous. V was cut by 5 bases and J by 10 bases, with 15 bases left in between. CDR3 length: 13 residues. CDR3 residues: CASSLESFVEQFF. The CDR3 DNA reads as TGTGCCAGCAGTCTGGAGTCCTTCGTAGAGCAGTTCTTC.

This clonotype was seen repeatedly, ten times or more. The J gene is TRBJ1-2, the V gene TRBV7-9; D remains unclear. Germline values: CDR1 SEHNR, CDR2 FQNEAQ (reference sequence). The length of the CDR3 is 11 residues. The V gene lost 3 bases and the J gene lost 6 bases, with 5 bases spanning the gap. The CDR3 here is CASSFLDGYTF. The CDR3 region has the DNA TGTGCCAGCAGCTTTTTGGATGGCTACACCTTC.

The CDR3 region is CAIRSAGYTDTQYF. The CDR3 DNA sequence: TGTGCCATCAGATCAGCGGGATACACAGATACGCAGTATTTT. V and J are TRBV10-3 and TRBJ2-3; 7 bases are a match to TRBD2. CDR1 and CDR2 from the germline V gene are ENHRY and SYGVKD. This CDR3 is built from 14 residues. The V segment lost 6 bases and the J segment 2 bases; nucleotides outside the gene matches: 5.

This clonotype was counted only a few times. The V gene is TRBV25-1, the J gene TRBJ1-1; D not certain. This CDR3 comprises 13 residues. V was pared by 10 bases and J by 0 bases, with 12 bases between. CDR1 is MGHDK and CDR2 is SYGVNS in the germline V gene. CDR3 sequence reads: CATSRTLNTEAFF. Here the CDR3 DNA reads TGTGCCACCAGCCGCACTTTGAACACTGAAGCTTTCTTT.

The table lists this clonotype with a few counts. The rearrangement uses TRBV20-1 and TRBJ2-3; 9 nucleotides match TRBD2. This CDR3 is 14 amino acids long. Germline CDR1 reads DFQATT; CDR2 reads SNEGSKA (reference sequence). The J segment lost 8 bases and the V segment lost 6 bases, leaving 12 bases of the junction unmatched. This CDR3 reads CSAPGSGRGGTQYF. CDR3 nucleotides: TGCAGTGCCCCCGGTAGCGGGAGAGGGGGTACGCAGTATTTT.

This clonotype was counted between two and nine times. The chain carries TRBV20-1 and TRBJ2-5; 8 bases align to TRBD1. Losses at the gene ends were 6 bases for V and 1 base for J; bases not matched to a gene: 10. CDR1 is DFQATT and CDR2 is SNEGSKA in the germline V gene (reference sequence). The CDR3 contains 15 residues. The CDR3 nucleotides read TGCAGTGCCCTGGTGGGGGACAGGCTCCAAGAGACCCAGTACTTC. Protein sequence: CSALVGDRLQETQYF.

The chain links TRBV9 to TRBJ2-7; 9 bases are shared with TRBD1. This CDR3 spans 16 amino acids. J gave up 1 base and V 0 bases, and 5 bases lay outside the gene matches. Germline values: CDR1 SGDLS, CDR2 YYNGEE. The CDR3 DNA reads as TGTGCCAGCAGCGTAGGGCCCGGGACAGGGTCCTACGAGCAGTACTTC. It specifies CASSVGPGTGSYEQYF.

J is TRBJ2-1 and V is TRBV6-2 or TRBV6-3; 15 positions agree with TRBD2. Germline V gene data show CDR1 as MNHEY and CDR2 as SVGEGT. This CDR3 region has 20 residues. V lost 5 bases to trimming and J lost 5 bases; unmatched junction nucleotides: 16. For the CDR3, the DNA is TGTGCCAGCAGTCCCCGGACTAGCGGGAGGGCCGGGGTTGTGGACAATGAGCAGTTCTTC. Translating gives CASSPRTSGRAGVVDNEQFF.

V usage is TRBV5-6 and J usage is TRBJ2-3; D call uncertain. CDR3 length: 15 amino acids. Per germline, CDR1 SGHDT and CDR2 YYEEEE. Between the trimmed V and J ends, which lost 5 bases and 2 bases, there was a span of 15 bases. CDR3 sequence reads: CASRGYRTVTDTQYF. CDR3 nucleotide sequence: TGTGCCAGCAGGGGCTACCGGACGGTCACAGATACGCAGTATTTT.